This entry describes one T cell receptor beta chain. Which antigen it targets is not known. No per-base quality is available; no much larger clone lies one base away. The immunoSEQ Assay, a bias-controlled multiplex PCR, was used to amplify TCRbeta CDR3 regions from genomic DNA. As for the original processing: Within the assay, amplification of reference gene primers was used to estimate how many nucleated cells each sample contained. To quantify the absolute abundance of each unique TCRbeta CDR3 rearrangement, sequence reads were collapsed and filtered. For each sample, productive Simpson clonality was calculated as the square root of Simpson's diversity index over productive rearrangements. In TCRdb, the immuneACCESS table is reduced to in-frame sequences with V and J assigned. These tables do not hold every clone; where another copy was compared, an unresolved V gene accounts for under half, and the others remain unexplained. V and J calls and clone size are given by that table; D and trimming were obtained from the DNA. The sample table lists some 100,000 clones, roughly 89% of them with a count of one. The ten largest account for more than 5% of the sample.

The data originate from a study of blood T cell repertoires in COVID-19 (dated by TCRdb to the early 2020s). In the study overall: The collaborator samples originated in the United States, Italy and Spain and spanned the acute and convalescent phases of COVID-19. The repertoires were released in a freely available public database intended as a resource for research on the immune response to SARS-CoV-2. A de-identified subject ID, COVID-19 status, age in years and sex were almost always included in the sample metadata. The dataset comprised deeply sampled blood TCRbeta repertoires from subjects exposed to, actively infected with, or recovered from COVID-19. Where HLA class I and class II types were available, the types were taken from metadata supplied by the sample provider, not from assay-based typing. Samples were obtained from the ongoing ImmuneRACE study (first 160 participants) and from 1,254 subjects provided by 6 global collaborators. The prospective study material was composed of cDNA or gDNA derived from T cells, B-cell-depleted T cells, or PBMCs. On the study overall, not on this receptor specifically: Clinical and demographic metadata were provided uncurated, with the amount varying by source and participant.

The collaborating institutions used their own protocols to collect whole blood in K2EDTA tubes. For TCRbeta analysis, collaborator samples were shipped as frozen whole blood, as isolated PBMCs, or as DNA extracted from either sample type. Reading the germline V gene (reference sequence) gives CDR1 LNHDA and CDR2 SQIVND. The CDR3 sequence holds 15 residues, the cysteine and phenylalanine included. Only the CDR3 DNA is retained, 45 bases long and in frame from the first base. Trimming takes 3 bases off V and 0 bases off J; junction bases not matched to a gene: 1. Sequenced input: peripheral blood. The V and J segments used are TRBV19 and TRBJ1-2; 10 junctional bases match TRBD1. This clonotype originated in a man in his sixties or seventies with acute or convalescent COVID-19. This receptor has the CDR3 CASSMGTGANYGYTF. The DNA sequence reads TGTGCCAGTAGTATGGGGACAGGGGCTAACTATGGCTACACCTTC.